This is a list of T cell receptor beta chains from one sample in a study of identical twins. TCRdb passed the 5' RACE reads through MiXCR, listing each CDR3 protein once. This table has about 390,000 distinct CDR3 sequences, about 9% appearing once. Sequencing input: naive T cells sorted from blood. The receptors stem from a woman aged 45 to 65 in good health. The CDR3 runs from the conserved cysteine through the conserved F or W. A D gene is named only where the DNA matches it firmly. Where a row states a size, it is once, few, many or the class of an expanded clone; other rows omit it.

cdr3_length j_call v_call clone_size d_call cdr3_aa cdr3_nt
15 TRBJ1-2 TRBV5-1 many TRBD1 CASSLQPGQIDGYTF TGCGCCAGCAGCTTACAACCGGGACAGATCGACGGCTACACCTTC
17 TRBJ1-5 TRBV27 many TRBD1 CASSSGQGAYSNQPQHF TGTGCCAGCAGTTCTGGACAGGGGGCATATAGCAATCAGCCCCAGCATTTT
15 TRBJ2-3 TRBV27 NA TRBD2 CASSPLAGPTDTQYF TGTGCCAGCAGTCCTTTAGCGGGACCCACAGATACGCAGTATTTT
16 TRBJ1-1 TRBV9 NA NA CASSVDRETRNTEAFF TGTGCCAGCAGCGTGGACCGAGAGACCCGGAACACTGAAGCTTTCTTT
15 TRBJ2-1 TRBV9 few TRBD2 CASSLRWGGYNEQFF TGTGCCAGCAGCCTAAGATGGGGGGGCTACAATGAGCAGTTCTTC
18 TRBJ2-6 TRBV7-2 NA TRBD1 CASSLTGATYSGANVLTF TGTGCCAGCAGCCTGACAGGGGCCACCTACTCTGGGGCCAACGTCCTGACTTTC
14 TRBJ2-1 TRBV5-3 NA NA CARSPPTRYNEQFF TGTGCCAGAAGCCCCCCGACCCGGTACAATGAGCAGTTCTTC
15 TRBJ1-2 TRBV5-5 few TRBD1 CASSPDRGQHYGYTF TGTGCCAGCAGCCCGGACAGGGGGCAACATTATGGCTACACCTTC
15 TRBJ2-1 TRBV7-9 few NA CASSLDGTSDNEQFF TGTGCCAGCAGCTTAGATGGGACTTCCGACAATGAGCAGTTCTTC
15 TRBJ2-1 TRBV13 NA TRBD1 CASSSTGALWDEQFF TGTGCCAGCAGCTCAACAGGGGCCCTATGGGATGAGCAGTTCTTC
14 TRBJ2-5 TRBV9 few NA CASDSGSRGETQYF TGTGCCAGCGACTCCGGGTCAAGGGGGGAGACCCAGTACTTC
12 TRBJ2-2 TRBV24-1 few NA CATSDLEQELFF TGTGCCACCAGTGATTTAGAGCAGGAGCTGTTTTTT
16 TRBJ2-4 TRBV3-1 few TRBD1 CASSSQGAEAKNIQYF TGTGCCAGCAGCTCACAGGGGGCCGAGGCCAAAAACATTCAGTACTTC
13 TRBJ2-3 TRBV20-1 few TRBD2 CSVSGTSTDTQYF TGCAGTGTTAGCGGGACTAGCACAGATACGCAGTATTTT
11 TRBJ1-1 TRBV6-5 many NA CASRNTGEAFF TGTGCCAGCAGAAACACCGGAGAAGCTTTCTTT
16 TRBJ2-1 TRBV5-1 NA NA CASSLSQDLGYNEQFF TGCGCCAGCAGCTTGAGCCAGGACCTGGGATACAATGAGCAGTTCTTC
13 TRBJ1-2 TRBV25-1 NA NA CASSEGGGYGYTF TGTGCCAGCAGTGAGGGAGGGGGGTATGGCTACACCTTC
14 TRBJ2-6 TRBV29-1 NA NA CSVTLGVGANVLTF TGCAGCGTTACCCTCGGGGTCGGGGCCAACGTCCTGACTTTC
14 TRBJ2-3 TRBV12-3/TRBV12-4 few NA CASSLLTGADTQYF TGTGCCAGCAGTCTCCTTACGGGTGCGGATACGCAGTATTTT
14 TRBJ2-5 TRBV5-1 NA NA CASRSGGGQETQYF TGCGCCAGCAGGTCGGGGGGCGGCCAAGAGACCCAGTACTTC
13 TRBJ2-7 TRBV5-1 many NA CASSPGQSYEQYF TGCGCCAGCAGCCCTGGACAGAGCTACGAGCAGTACTTC
13 TRBJ2-7 TRBV6-2/TRBV6-3 many NA CASSYSGFTEQYF TGTGCCAGCAGTTACTCGGGGTTTACCGAGCAGTACTTC
14 TRBJ1-2 TRBV27 NA TRBD1 CASSPYRGLKGYTF TGTGCCAGCAGTCCATACAGGGGGCTGAAAGGCTACACCTTC
14 TRBJ2-1 TRBV4-1 many NA CASSQALGNDEQFF TGCGCCAGCAGCCAAGCTCTGGGAAATGATGAGCAGTTCTTC
15 TRBJ2-1 TRBV5-1 many TRBD2 CASSLGLAGLNEQFF TGCGCCAGCAGCTTGGGACTAGCGGGACTCAATGAGCAGTTCTTC
14 TRBJ1-1 TRBV5-6 NA NA CASSSRDGYTEAFF TGTGCCAGCAGCTCCCGGGACGGATACACTGAAGCTTTCTTT
14 TRBJ1-6 TRBV14 NA NA CASSQNWGRSPLHF TGTGCCAGCAGCCAAAATTGGGGGCGTTCACCCCTCCACTTT
12 TRBJ2-7 TRBV29-1 many NA CSVVEGTYEQYF TGCAGCGTTGTGGAGGGGACCTACGAGCAGTACTTC
15 TRBJ2-1 TRBV20-1 few NA CSASKQRSSYNEQFF TGCAGTGCTAGTAAGCAGAGGAGCTCCTACAATGAGCAGTTCTTC
15 TRBJ2-1 TRBV18 few NA CASSPRDDSYNEQFF TGTGCCAGCTCACCACGGGACGACTCCTACAATGAGCAGTTCTTC